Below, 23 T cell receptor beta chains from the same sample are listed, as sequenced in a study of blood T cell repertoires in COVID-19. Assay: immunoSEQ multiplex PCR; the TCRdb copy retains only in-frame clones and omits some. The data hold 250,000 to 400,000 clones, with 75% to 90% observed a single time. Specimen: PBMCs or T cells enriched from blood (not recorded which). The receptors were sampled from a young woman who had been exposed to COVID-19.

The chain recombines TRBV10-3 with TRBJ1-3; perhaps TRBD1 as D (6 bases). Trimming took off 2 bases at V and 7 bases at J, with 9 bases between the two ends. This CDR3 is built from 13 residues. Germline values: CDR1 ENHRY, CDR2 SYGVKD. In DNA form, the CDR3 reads TGTGCCATCAGTGAGAGGGGGTTGAACACCATATATTTT. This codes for CAISERGLNTIYF.

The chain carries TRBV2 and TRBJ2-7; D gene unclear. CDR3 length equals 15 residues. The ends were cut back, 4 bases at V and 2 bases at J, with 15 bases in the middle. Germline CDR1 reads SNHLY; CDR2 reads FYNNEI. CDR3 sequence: CASSVRTVSTYEQYF. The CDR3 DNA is TGTGCCAGCAGTGTCCGTACGGTTAGCACCTACGAGCAGTACTTC.

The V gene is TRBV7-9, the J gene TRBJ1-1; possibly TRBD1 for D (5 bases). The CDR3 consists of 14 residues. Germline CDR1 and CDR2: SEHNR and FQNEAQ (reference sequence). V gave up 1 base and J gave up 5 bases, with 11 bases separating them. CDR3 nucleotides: TGTGCCAGCAGCTTAGGCGGGCGGGGGACTGAAGCTTTCTTT. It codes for CASSLGGRGTEAFF. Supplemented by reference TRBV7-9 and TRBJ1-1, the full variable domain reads DTGVSQNPRHKITKRGQNVTFRCDPISEHNRLYWYRQTLGQGPEFLTYFQNEAQLEKSRLLSDRFSAERPKGSFSTLEIQRTEQGDSAMYLCASSLGGRGTEAFFGQGTRLTVV.

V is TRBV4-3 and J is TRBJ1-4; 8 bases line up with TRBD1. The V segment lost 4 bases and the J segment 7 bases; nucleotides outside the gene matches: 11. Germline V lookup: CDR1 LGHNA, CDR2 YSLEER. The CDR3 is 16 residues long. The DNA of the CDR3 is TGCGCCAGCAGCCCAGGGCACACAGGGGGAGGTGAAAAACTGTTTTTT. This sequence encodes CASSPGHTGGGEKLFF.

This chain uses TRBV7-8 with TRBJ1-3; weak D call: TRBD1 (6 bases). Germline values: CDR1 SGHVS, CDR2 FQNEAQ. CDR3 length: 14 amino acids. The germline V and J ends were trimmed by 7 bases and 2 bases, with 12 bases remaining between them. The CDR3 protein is CASNDRPTGNTIYF. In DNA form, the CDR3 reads TGTGCCAGCAACGACAGGCCTACTGGAAACACCATATATTTT.

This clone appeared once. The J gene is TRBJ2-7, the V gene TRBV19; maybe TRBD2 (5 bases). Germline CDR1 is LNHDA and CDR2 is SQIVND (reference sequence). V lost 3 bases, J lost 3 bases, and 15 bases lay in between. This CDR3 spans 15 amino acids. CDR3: CASSMRGKNIYEQYF. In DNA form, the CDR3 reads TGTGCCAGTAGTATGCGAGGGAAAAATATCTACGAGCAGTACTTC. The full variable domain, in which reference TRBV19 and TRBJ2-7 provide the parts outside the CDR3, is DGGITQSPKYLFRKEGQNVTLSCEQNLNHDAMYWYRQDPGQGLRLIYYSQIVNDFQKGDIAEGYSVSREKKESFPLTVTSAQKNPTAFYLCASSMRGKNIYEQYFGPGTRLTVT.

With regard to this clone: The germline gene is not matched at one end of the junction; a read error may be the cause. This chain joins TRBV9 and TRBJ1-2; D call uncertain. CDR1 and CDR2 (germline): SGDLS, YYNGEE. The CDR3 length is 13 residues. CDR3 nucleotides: TGTGCCAGCAGCATCGGAGCTAAGTATGGCTACACCTTC. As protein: CASSIGAKYGYTF.

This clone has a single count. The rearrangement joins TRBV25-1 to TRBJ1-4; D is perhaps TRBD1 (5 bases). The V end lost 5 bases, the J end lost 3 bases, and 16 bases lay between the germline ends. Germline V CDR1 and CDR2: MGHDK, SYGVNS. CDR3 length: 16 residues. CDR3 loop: CASSSRSTGPNEKLFF. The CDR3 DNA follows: TGTGCCAGCAGTTCCCGGAGTACAGGCCCTAATGAAAAACTGTTTTTT.

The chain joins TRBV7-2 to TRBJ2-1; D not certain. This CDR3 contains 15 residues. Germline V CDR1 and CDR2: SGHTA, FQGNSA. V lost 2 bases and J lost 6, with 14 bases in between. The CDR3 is CASSLLIRRGNEQFF. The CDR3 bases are TGTGCCAGCAGCTTATTGATTCGGCGAGGCAATGAGCAGTTCTTC.

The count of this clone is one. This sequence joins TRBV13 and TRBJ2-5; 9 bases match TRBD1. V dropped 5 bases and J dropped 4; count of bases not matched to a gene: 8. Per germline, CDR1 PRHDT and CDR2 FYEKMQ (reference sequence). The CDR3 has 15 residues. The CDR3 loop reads CASSPGQGLRETQYF. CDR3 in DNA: TGTGCCAGCAGCCCGGGACAGGGTTTGAGAGAGACCCAGTACTTC.

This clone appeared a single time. The CDR3 DNA sequence: TGTGCCAGGGGGACTAGCGGGAGTAGAATCCATGAGCAGTTCTTC. Its protein is CARGTSGSRIHEQFF. The rearrangement uses TRBV2 and TRBJ2-1; 14 bases line up with TRBD2. From germline, CDR1 is SNHLY and CDR2 FYNNEI. The junction had 9 bases not matched to a gene; V was cut back by 9 bases and J by 8 bases. The CDR3 consists of 15 residues.

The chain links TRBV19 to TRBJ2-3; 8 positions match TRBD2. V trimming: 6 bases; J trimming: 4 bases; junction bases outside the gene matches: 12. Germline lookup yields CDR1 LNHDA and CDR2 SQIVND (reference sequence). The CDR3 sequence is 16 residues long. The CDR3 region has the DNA TGTGCCAGTAGCCCCGCCGGGAGGGTTGGTGCAGATACGCAGTATTTT. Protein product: CASSPAGRVGADTQYF.

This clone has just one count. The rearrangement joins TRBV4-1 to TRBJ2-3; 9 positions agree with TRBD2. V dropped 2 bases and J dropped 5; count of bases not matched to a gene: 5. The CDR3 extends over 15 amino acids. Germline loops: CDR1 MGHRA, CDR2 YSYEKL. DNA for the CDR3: TGCGCCAGCAGCCAAATAGCGGGAGCGGAAGATACGCAGTATTTT. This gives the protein CASSQIAGAEDTQYF.

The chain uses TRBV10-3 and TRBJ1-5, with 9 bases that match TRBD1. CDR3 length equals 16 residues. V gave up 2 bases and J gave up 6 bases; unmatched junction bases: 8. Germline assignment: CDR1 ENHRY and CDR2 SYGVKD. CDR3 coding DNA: TGTGCCATCAGTGAGGCCGGGACAGGGATGGGTCAGCCCCAGCATTTT. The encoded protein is CAISEAGTGMGQPQHF.

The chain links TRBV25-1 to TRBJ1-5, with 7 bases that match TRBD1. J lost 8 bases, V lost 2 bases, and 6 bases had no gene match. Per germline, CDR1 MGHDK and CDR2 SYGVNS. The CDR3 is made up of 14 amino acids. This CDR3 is CASSETGAREPQHF. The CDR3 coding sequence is TGTGCCAGCAGTGAAACAGGGGCAAGGGAGCCCCAGCATTTT.

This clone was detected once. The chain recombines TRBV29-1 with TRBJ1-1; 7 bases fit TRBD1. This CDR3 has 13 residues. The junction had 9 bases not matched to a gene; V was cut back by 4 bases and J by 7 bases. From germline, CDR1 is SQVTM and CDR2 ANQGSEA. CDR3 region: CSVVARGFGEAFF. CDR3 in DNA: TGCAGCGTTGTGGCCAGGGGGTTTGGTGAAGCTTTCTTT.

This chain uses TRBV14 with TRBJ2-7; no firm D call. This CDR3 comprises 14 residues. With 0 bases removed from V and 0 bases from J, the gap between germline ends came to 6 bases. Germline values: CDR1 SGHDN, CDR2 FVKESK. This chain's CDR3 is CASSQESRSYEQYF. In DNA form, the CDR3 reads TGTGCCAGCAGCCAAGAGTCGCGCTCCTACGAGCAGTACTTC.

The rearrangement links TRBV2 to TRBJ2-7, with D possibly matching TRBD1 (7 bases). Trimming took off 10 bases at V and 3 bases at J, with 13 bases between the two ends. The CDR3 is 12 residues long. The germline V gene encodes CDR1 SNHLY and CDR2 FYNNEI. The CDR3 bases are TGTGCCAACGGTCAGGGGGGCTACGAGCAGTACTTC. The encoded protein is CANGQGGYEQYF.

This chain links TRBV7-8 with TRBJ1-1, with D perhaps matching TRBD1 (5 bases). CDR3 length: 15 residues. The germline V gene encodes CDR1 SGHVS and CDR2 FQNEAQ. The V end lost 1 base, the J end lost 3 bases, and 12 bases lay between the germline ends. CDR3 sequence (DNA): TGTGCCAGCAGCTTAGATGGAGACAGCCACACTGAAGCTTTCTTT. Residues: CASSLDGDSHTEAFF.

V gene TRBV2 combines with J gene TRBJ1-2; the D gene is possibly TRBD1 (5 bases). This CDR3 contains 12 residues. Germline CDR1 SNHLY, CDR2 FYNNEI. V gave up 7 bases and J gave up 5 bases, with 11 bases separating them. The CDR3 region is CASNGQGYGYTF. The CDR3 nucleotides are TGTGCCAGCAACGGACAAGGGTATGGCTACACCTTC.

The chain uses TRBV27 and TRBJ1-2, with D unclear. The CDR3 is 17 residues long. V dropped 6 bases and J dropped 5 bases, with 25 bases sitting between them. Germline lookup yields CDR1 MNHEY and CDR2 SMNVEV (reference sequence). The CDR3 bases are TGTGCCAGCAGCCCGCAAGATGAGTCCCGCGCCAATTATGGCTACACCTTC. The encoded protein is CASSPQDESRANYGYTF.

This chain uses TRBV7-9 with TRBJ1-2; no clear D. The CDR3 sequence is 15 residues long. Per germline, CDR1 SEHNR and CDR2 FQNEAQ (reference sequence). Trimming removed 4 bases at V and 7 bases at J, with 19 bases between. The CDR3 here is CASSSHRQAEGGYTF. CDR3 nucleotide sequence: TGTGCCAGCAGCTCCCATCGTCAGGCCGAGGGTGGCTACACCTTC.

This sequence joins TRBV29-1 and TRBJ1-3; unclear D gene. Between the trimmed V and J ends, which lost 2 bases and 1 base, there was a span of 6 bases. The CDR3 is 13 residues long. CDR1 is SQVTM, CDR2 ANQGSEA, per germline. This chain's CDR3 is CSVEHQSGNTIYF. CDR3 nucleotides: TGCAGCGTTGAACATCAGTCTGGAAACACCATATATTTT.